A single count supports the clone carrying this T cell receptor beta chain. What it recognizes is unknown. This record belongs to a study of T cell repertoires in cytomegalovirus infection. Study-level background: Carrying CMV and the relevant HLA type showed in public TCR beta signatures.

TCRdb reprocessed the reads with MiXCR, giving one entry per CDR3 protein. The sample yields about 450,000 distinct CDR3 sequences, approximately 32% seen once. This CDR3 has 15 amino acids. Trimming cost V 6 bases and J 0 bases, with 14 bases left between them. Germline values: CDR1 ENHRY, CDR2 SYGVKD. Study-wide points: The cumulative frequency of public TCR beta families distinguished individuals who carried CMV together with the relevant HLA. What dominated the ex vivo response were HLA-C-restricted CMV-specific TCR beta clonotypes.

This receptor was identified in a human donor in good health (CMV status not recorded). Some clones in this sample may be carry-over from other donors' samples. The chain uses TRBV10-3 and TRBJ1-2, with D possibly being TRBD1 (5 bases). The sample consisted of PBMCs. The DNA of the CDR3 is TGTGCCATCAGACCCGGACTGACAGCTAACTATGGCTACACCTTC. Amino acid sequence: CAIRPGLTANYGYTF.